The 18 T cell receptor beta chains below were found in one sample sequenced in a study of CD8+CD57+ T cells in acquired aplastic anemia. Profiles of TCR beta VDJ and CDR3 were generated from a genomic DNA template. Via MiXCR, TCRdb re-called the reads, giving one row per CDR3 protein. The data show fewer than 250,000 distinct CDR3 sequences, roughly half seen once. Input material: sorted CD4+, CD8+, or CD8+CD57+ T cells (not recorded which) from PBMCs. The receptor set was obtained from a human donor in good health, serving as a control.

A note on this clonotype: A junction end diverges from the germline sequence, so it may reflect a read error. The rearrangement links TRBV10-3 to TRBJ1-6, with D unresolved. Germline values: CDR1 ENHRY, CDR2 SYGVKD. The CDR3 covers 17 residues. As DNA, the CDR3 is TGTGCCATCAGTGAGCGCCTGGCAGGTCTGGGTGCCTCACCCCTTCACTTT. It is translated as CAISERLAGLGASPLHF.

This clonotype was counted ten times or more. The chain combines TRBV7-3 with TRBJ2-7; D is possibly TRBD1 or TRBD2 (6 bases each). This CDR3 has 15 amino acids. The germline V gene encodes CDR1 SGHTA and CDR2 FQGTGA. V was shortened by 2 bases and J by 2 bases, with 13 bases between the two germline ends. CDR3 bases: TGTGCCAGCAGCTTAGAACAGGGAGGAACCTACGAGCAGTACTTC. Translating it yields CASSLEQGGTYEQYF.

The chain employs TRBV24-1 and TRBJ2-3; D may be TRBD2 (5 bases). The CDR3 consists of 14 residues. Trimming stripped 0 bases from V and 3 bases from J, with 6 bases between. Germline V lookup: CDR1 KGHDR, CDR2 SFDVKD. CDR3 protein: CATSDLLATDTQYF. In DNA form, the CDR3 reads TGTGCCACCAGTGATTTGCTAGCTACAGATACGCAGTATTTT.

In this sample, this clonotype turned up once. The CDR3 spells CAISSGTASYEQYV. The CDR3 DNA sequence: TGTGCCATCAGCTCCGGGACGGCATCCTACGAGCAGTACGTC. The genes are TRBV10-3 and TRBJ2-7; D may be TRBD1 or TRBD2 (5 bases each). The CDR3 spans 14 residues. V lost 6 bases and J lost 1, with 13 bases in between. Germline CDR1 ENHRY, CDR2 SYGVKD.

V usage is TRBV20-1 and J usage is TRBJ2-7, with a tentative D call TRBD2 (5 bases). The CDR3 consists of 14 residues. CDR1 and CDR2 from the germline V gene are DFQATT and SNEGSKA (reference sequence). V was shortened by 0 bases and J by 3 bases, with 12 bases between the two germline ends. CDR3: CSARDRRGGYEQYF. In DNA, the CDR3 is TGCAGTGCTAGAGATAGAAGAGGAGGCTACGAGCAGTACTTC.

The genes are TRBV10-3 and TRBJ1-1; no clear D gene. The V gene lost 3 bases and the J gene lost 4 bases, with 9 bases spanning the gap. Germline V gives CDR1 ENHRY, CDR2 SYGVKD. The CDR3 totals 13 residues. This CDR3 is CAISDRSGTEAFF. The CDR3 DNA reads as TGTGCCATCAGTGACAGGAGTGGCACTGAAGCTTTCTTT.

There are a few counts of this clonotype. This may come from a read error, since a much larger clone is one base off. The chain has TRBV6-5 and TRBJ1-1; D gene unclear. V shed 5 bases and J shed 6 bases, with 10 bases lying between them. The CDR3 spans 12 residues. In germline, CDR1 is MNHEY, CDR2 SVGAGI. CDR3 DNA: TGTGCCAGCAGTCAGACAAGGGCTGAAGCTTTCTTT. It is translated as CASSQTRAEAFF.

The CDR3 DNA is TGTGCCAGTAGTATAGCGGGGACTACCTCAGGAGAGACCCAGTACTTC. Amino acids: CASSIAGTTSGETQYF. The chain uses TRBV19 and TRBJ2-5, with 7 bases matching TRBD2. The CDR3 spans 16 residues. The junction had 9 bases not matched to a gene; V was cut back by 1 base and J by 4 bases. The germline gives CDR1 LNHDA, CDR2 SQIVND (reference sequence).

This clonotype was found many times. The chain employs TRBV27 and TRBJ1-1; weak D call: TRBD1 (5 bases). Germline V lookup: CDR1 MNHEY, CDR2 SMNVEV (reference sequence). Trimming took off 5 bases at V and 9 bases at J, with 19 bases between the two ends. The CDR3 consists of 14 residues. The CDR3 here is CASSPEWEGPKAFF. The CDR3 DNA is TGTGCCAGCAGTCCCGAGTGGGAGGGGCCGAAAGCTTTCTTT.

The chain joins TRBV5-5 to TRBJ2-3; D call uncertain. CDR1 and CDR2 (germline): SGHKS, YYEKEE (reference sequence). V was clipped by 1 base and J by 3 bases, with 6 bases between them. The CDR3 spans 13 residues. CDR3 coding DNA: TGTGCCAGCAGCTTGTGGGATACAGATACGCAGTATTTT. Amino acid sequence: CASSLWDTDTQYF.

This clonotype was counted many times. The chain recombines TRBV6-5 with TRBJ1-2, with D perhaps TRBD1 (5 bases). Trimming removed 0 bases from V and 7 bases from J, with 15 bases in between. There are 15 residues in the CDR3. The V gene's germline CDR1 is MNHEY and CDR2 SVGAGI. In DNA form, the CDR3 reads TGTGCCAGCAGTTACTCCCCTCAGGGAAGTAGTGGCTACACCTTC. Residues: CASSYSPQGSSGYTF.

This chain joins TRBV7-2 and TRBJ2-7, with D perhaps given as TRBD1 or TRBD2 (6 bases each). Trimming cost V 5 bases and J 3 bases, with 20 bases left between them. Germline CDR1 is SGHTA and CDR2 is FQGNSA. CDR3 size: 16 residues. The CDR3 protein is CASSRGGTLEGYEQYF. In nucleotides, the CDR3 is TGTGCCAGCAGCCGAGGAGGGACACTTGAGGGCTACGAGCAGTACTTC.

A few counts support this clonotype. V and J are TRBV9 and TRBJ2-1, with 10 nucleotides matching TRBD2. After removal of 1 base from V and 6 bases from J, the junction contained 1 base not matched to a gene. The length of the CDR3 is 14 residues. Germline V gives CDR1 SGDLS, CDR2 YYNGEE. CDR3 protein: CASSVSGGANEQFF. The CDR3 nucleotides read TGTGCCAGCAGCGTAAGCGGGGGGGCCAATGAGCAGTTCTTC.

This clonotype was recorded at least ten times. This chain joins TRBV7-2 and TRBJ2-2; D not certain. The CDR3 spans 16 residues. Trimming left V 5 bases short and J 8 bases short, with 21 bases between. Germline assignment: CDR1 SGHTA and CDR2 FQGNSA. The DNA of the CDR3 is TGTGCCAGCAGCACCAGCCTTATAGGGTATACGGGGGAGCTGTTTTTT. Encoded protein: CASSTSLIGYTGELFF.

The V call is TRBV20-1, the J call TRBJ1-2, with D possibly being TRBD1 (6 bases). The V end lost 3 bases, the J end lost 6 bases, and 17 bases lay between the germline ends. The germline CDR1 and CDR2 sequences are DFQATT and SNEGSKA (reference sequence). This CDR3 has 14 amino acids. CDR3 in DNA: TGCAGTGCTAGGTCTGACCGGGACAACGATGGCTACACCTTC. Residues: CSARSDRDNDGYTF.

The rearrangement uses TRBV7-3 and TRBJ2-1, with a weak D call TRBD1 (6 bases). Deletions cut 0 bases from V and 3 bases from J, with 6 bases between. This CDR3 has 14 amino acids. Per the germline V gene, CDR1 is SGHTA and CDR2 is FQGTGA. The CDR3 region has the DNA TGTGCCAGCAGCTTAACAGGGGGCTACAATGAGCAGTTCTTC. Protein sequence: CASSLTGGYNEQFF. The complete variable domain, with remaining parts taken from reference TRBV7-3 and TRBJ2-1, reads GAGVSQTPSNKVTEKGKYVELRCDPISGHTALYWYRQSLGQGPEFLIYFQGTGAADDSGLPNDRFFAVRPEGSVSTLKIQRTERGDSAVYLCASSLTGGYNEQFFGPGTRLTVL.

This chain joins TRBV7-3 and TRBJ2-7; the D gene is possibly TRBD1 (6 bases). The V and J ends lost 5 bases and 2 bases respectively, with 22 bases between them. The length of the CDR3 is 17 residues. The germline gives CDR1 SGHTA, CDR2 FQGTGA. This chain's CDR3 is CASSTIGNGTPTYEQYF. The CDR3 nucleotides are TGTGCCAGCAGCACCATAGGAAACGGGACACCTACCTACGAGCAGTACTTC.

This clonotype was observed once. This rearrangement joins TRBV7-9 to TRBJ2-1, with 7 bases aligning to TRBD2. CDR3 length: 13 residues. CDR1 is SEHNR, CDR2 FQNEAQ, per germline (reference sequence). Trimming took 4 bases from V and 8 from J; bases not matched to a gene: 5. In DNA, the CDR3 is TGTGCCAGCAGCTCCCTTCGGGAGGATGAGCAGTTCTTC. It is translated as CASSSLREDEQFF.